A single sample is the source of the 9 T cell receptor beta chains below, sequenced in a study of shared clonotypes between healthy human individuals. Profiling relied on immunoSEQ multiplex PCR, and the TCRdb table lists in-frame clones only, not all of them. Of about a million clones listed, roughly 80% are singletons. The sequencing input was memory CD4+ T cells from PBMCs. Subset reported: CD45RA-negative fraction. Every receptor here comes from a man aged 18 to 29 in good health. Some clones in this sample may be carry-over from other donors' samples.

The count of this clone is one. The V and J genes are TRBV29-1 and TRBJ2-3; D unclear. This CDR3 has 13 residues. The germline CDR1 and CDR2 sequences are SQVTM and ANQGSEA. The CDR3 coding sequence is TGCACCGCACCAGCGATCGACACAGATACGCAGTATTTT. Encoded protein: CTAPAIDTDTQYF.

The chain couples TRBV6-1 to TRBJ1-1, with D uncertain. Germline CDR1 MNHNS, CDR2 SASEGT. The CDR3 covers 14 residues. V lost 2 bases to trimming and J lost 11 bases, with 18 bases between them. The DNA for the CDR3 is TGTGCCAGCAGTGAACTATATATTGCGGCCAAGGCTTTCTTT. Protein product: CASSELYIAAKAFF.

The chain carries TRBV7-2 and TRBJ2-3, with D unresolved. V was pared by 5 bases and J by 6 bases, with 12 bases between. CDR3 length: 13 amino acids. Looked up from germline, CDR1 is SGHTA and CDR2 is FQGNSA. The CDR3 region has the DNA TGTGCCAGCAGCCATTTCCCGGCGGATACGCAGTATTTT. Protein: CASSHFPADTQYF.

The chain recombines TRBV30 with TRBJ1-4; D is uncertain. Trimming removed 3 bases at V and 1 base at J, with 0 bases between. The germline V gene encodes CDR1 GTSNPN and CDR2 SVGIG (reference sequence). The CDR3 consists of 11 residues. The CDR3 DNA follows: TGTGCCTGGAGAACTAATGAAAAACTGTTTTTT. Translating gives CAWRTNEKLFF.

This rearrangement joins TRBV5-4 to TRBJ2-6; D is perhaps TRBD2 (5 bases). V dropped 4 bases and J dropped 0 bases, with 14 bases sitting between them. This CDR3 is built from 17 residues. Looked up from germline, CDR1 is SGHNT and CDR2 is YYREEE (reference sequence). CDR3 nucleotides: TGTGCCAGCAGCACTGGACGGGATCGCTCTGGGGCCAACGTCCTGACTTTC. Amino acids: CASSTGRDRSGANVLTF.

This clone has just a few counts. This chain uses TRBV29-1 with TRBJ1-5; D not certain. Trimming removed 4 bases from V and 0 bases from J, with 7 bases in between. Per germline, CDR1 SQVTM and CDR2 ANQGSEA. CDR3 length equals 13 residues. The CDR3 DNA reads TGCAGCGTTGTTGAGAGTAGCAATCAGCCCCAGCATTTT. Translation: CSVVESSNQPQHF. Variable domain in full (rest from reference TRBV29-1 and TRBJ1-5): SAVISQKPSRDICQRGTSLTIQCQVDSQVTMMFWYRQQPGQSLTLIATANQGSEATYESGFVIDKFPISRPNLTFSTLTVSNMSPEDSSIYLCSVVESSNQPQHFGDGTRLSIL.

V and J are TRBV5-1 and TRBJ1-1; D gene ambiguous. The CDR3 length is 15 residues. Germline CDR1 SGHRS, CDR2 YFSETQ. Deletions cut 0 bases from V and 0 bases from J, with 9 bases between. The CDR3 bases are TGCGCCAGCAGCTTGGGACATGCCATGAACACTGAAGCTTTCTTT. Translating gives CASSLGHAMNTEAFF.

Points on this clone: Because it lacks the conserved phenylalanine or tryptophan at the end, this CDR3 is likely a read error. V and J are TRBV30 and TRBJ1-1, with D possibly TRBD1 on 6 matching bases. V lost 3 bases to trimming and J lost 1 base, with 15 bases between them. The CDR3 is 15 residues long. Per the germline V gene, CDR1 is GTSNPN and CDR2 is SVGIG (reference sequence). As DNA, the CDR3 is TGTGCCTGGAGCCTTGGACAGAAAAAGAACACTGAAGCTTTCCGT. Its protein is CAWSLGQKKNTEAFR.

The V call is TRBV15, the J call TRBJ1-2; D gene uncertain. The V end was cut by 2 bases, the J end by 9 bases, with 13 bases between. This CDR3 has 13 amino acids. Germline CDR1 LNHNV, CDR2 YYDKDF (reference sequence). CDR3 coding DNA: TGTGCCACCAGCAGACAAAAAGACAATCGCTACACCTTC. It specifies CATSRQKDNRYTF.